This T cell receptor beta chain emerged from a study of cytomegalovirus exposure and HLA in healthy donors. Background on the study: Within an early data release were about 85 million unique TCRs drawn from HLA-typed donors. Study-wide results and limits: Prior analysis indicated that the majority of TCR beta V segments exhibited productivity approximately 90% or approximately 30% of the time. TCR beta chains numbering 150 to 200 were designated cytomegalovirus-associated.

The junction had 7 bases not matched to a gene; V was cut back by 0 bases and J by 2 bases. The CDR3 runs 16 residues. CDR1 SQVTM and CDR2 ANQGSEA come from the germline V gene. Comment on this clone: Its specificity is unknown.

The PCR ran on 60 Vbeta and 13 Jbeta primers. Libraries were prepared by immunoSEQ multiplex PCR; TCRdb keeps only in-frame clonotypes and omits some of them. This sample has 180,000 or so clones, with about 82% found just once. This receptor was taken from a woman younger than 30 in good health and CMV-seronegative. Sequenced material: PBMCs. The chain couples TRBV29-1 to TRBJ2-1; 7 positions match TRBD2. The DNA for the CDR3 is TGCAGCGTTGAAGATCTTGGGAGGGGTACCTACAATGAGCAGTTCTTC. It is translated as CSVEDLGRGTYNEQFF.